This T cell receptor (beta chain) was sequenced for a study of shared clonotypes between healthy human individuals. CD4+ cells yielded CD45RA+ naive and CD45RA-negative memory subsets. Germline CDR1 and CDR2: SEHNR and FQNEAQ (reference sequence). Trimming left V 3 bases short and J 8 bases short, with 20 bases between. This CDR3 is built from 16 residues. Here immunoSEQ multiplex PCR was the method, and the copy in TCRdb shows in-frame clones only, minus some. This table holds under 650,000 clones, 90% to 96% found once. Sequences were obtained from naive CD4+ T cells sorted from blood. Noted subset: CD45RA+ positively selected. The chain joins TRBV7-9 to TRBJ2-1; D not certain. This receptor was obtained from a woman in her twenties or thirties in good health. The CDR3 loop is CASSLGRAAAGDEQFF. As DNA, the CDR3 is TGTGCCAGCAGCTTGGGAAGGGCCGCAGCTGGGGATGAGCAGTTCTTC.